A single sample gave rise to the 9 T cell receptor beta chains below, sequenced in a study of cytomegalovirus exposure and HLA in healthy donors. Sequenced by immunoSEQ multiplex PCR; TCRdb stores in-frame clones only, minus some. The repertoire has 90,000 to 130,000 clones, approximately 85% of them found once; the top ten carry 3%. The sequencing input was PBMCs. These receptors originate from a woman between 18 and 29 years old in good health and CMV-seronegative.

This rearrangement joins TRBV9 to TRBJ1-6; TRBD1 is a possible D gene (5 bases). Trimming took 0 bases from V and 7 from J, leaving 11 bases between them. Germline V gene data show CDR1 as SGDLS and CDR2 as YYNGEE. The CDR3 is 15 residues long. Here the CDR3 reads CASSVGGLANSPLHF. The CDR3 DNA reads as TGTGCCAGCAGCGTAGGGGGACTGGCAAATTCACCCCTCCACTTT.

The chain joins TRBV27 to TRBJ1-5; tentatively, D is TRBD1 (6 bases). Trimming took 3 bases from V and 11 from J, leaving 14 bases between them. From germline, CDR1 is MNHEY and CDR2 SMNVEV (reference sequence). The CDR3 loop spans 13 amino acids. The CDR3 is CASSLGGSGAQHF. CDR3 bases: TGTGCCAGCAGTTTGGGGGGGTCAGGGGCCCAGCATTTT.

This chain uses TRBV7-9 with TRBJ1-3; TRBD1 is a possible D gene (5 bases). CDR1 and CDR2 from the germline V gene are SEHNR and FQNEAQ (reference sequence). V was trimmed by 0 bases and J by 0 bases, leaving 9 bases between them. This CDR3 has 16 residues. Here the CDR3 reads CASSLAYDSSGNTIYF. Here the CDR3 DNA reads TGTGCCAGCAGCTTAGCGTACGACAGCTCTGGAAACACCATATATTTT.

J is TRBJ1-4 and V is TRBV7-9, with a tentative D call TRBD1 (5 bases). Germline CDR1 and CDR2: SEHNR and FQNEAQ (reference sequence). This CDR3 contains 14 residues. Trimming left V 1 base short and J 4 bases short, with 7 bases between. The CDR3: CASSLGQINEKLFF. The CDR3 bases are TGTGCCAGCAGCTTAGGACAGATTAATGAAAAACTGTTTTTT.

The chain links TRBV5-5 to TRBJ2-7; the D gene is possibly TRBD1 (5 bases). The CDR3 loop spans 13 amino acids. Germline values: CDR1 SGHKS, CDR2 YYEKEE (reference sequence). The ends were cut back, 3 bases at V and 4 bases at J, with 11 bases in the middle. The CDR3 region has the DNA TGTGCCAGCAGCTGGGGCAGATTATACGAGCAGTACTTC. Its translation: CASSWGRLYEQYF.

V usage is TRBV2 and J usage is TRBJ2-7, with TRBD1 matching over 8 bases. This CDR3 spans 14 amino acids. The junction had 7 bases not matched to a gene; V was cut back by 5 bases and J by 4 bases. Germline values: CDR1 SNHLY, CDR2 FYNNEI. As DNA, the CDR3 is TGTGCCAGCAGTCAACCGGGACAGGAGTACGAGCAGTACTTC. Protein sequence: CASSQPGQEYEQYF.

This clone appeared many times. V usage is TRBV4-2 and J usage is TRBJ2-4; TRBD1 agrees at 10 bases. CDR3 length: 17 amino acids. Germline V gives CDR1 LGHNA, CDR2 YNFKEQ. Germline trimming cut 0 bases from V and 6 bases from J; bases unmatched to any gene: 8. Written as DNA, the CDR3 is TGTGCCAGCAGCCAAGATGGTACCGGGACAGGGGTAAACATTCAGTACTTC. It encodes CASSQDGTGTGVNIQYF.

The CDR3 loop reads CASSQEGTGTYGYTF. CDR3 coding DNA: TGCGCCAGCAGCCAAGAAGGAACAGGGACCTATGGCTACACCTTC. The chain recombines TRBV4-1 with TRBJ1-2, with D perhaps TRBD1 (6 bases). The CDR3 extends over 15 amino acids. V was cut by 0 bases and J by 4 bases, with 12 bases left in between. The V gene's germline CDR1 is MGHRA and CDR2 YSYEKL.

V and J are TRBV6-5 and TRBJ2-7; 11 nucleotides align to TRBD1. The length of the CDR3 is 15 residues. With 4 bases clipped from V and 3 bases from J, the junction kept 5 bases outside the gene matches. The V gene's germline CDR1 is MNHEY and CDR2 SVGAGI. In nucleotides, the CDR3 is TGTGCCAGCAGTTTCCCCGGGACAGGGGGCTACGAGCAGTACTTC. This sequence encodes CASSFPGTGGYEQYF.